The 18 T cell receptor beta chains in this list originate from one sample, sequenced in a study of T-cell reconstitution after alpha-beta-depleted transplantation in children. Molecular barcoding with unique molecular identifiers was used for the TCRbeta library. TCRdb passed the PCR reads through MiXCR, listing each CDR3 protein once. The sample has 600,000 to 700,000 distinct CDR3 sequences, roughly 15% seen once; the top ten hold 1.1%. This specimen consisted of PBMCs from the stem cell graft donor, obtained from the stem cell graft. The receptors here all came from a human donor who donated a stem cell graft to a child with acute myeloid leukemia.

This clonotype was detected ten times or more. V usage is TRBV24-1 and J usage is TRBJ2-1, with unresolved D. CDR1 and CDR2 (germline): KGHDR, SFDVKD. V was trimmed by 8 bases and J by 4 bases, leaving 11 bases between them. The CDR3 totals 13 residues. The CDR3 DNA sequence: TGTGCCACCAACTCAGGACCATACAATGAGCAGTTCTTC. This codes for CATNSGPYNEQFF.

In this sample, this clonotype turned up many times. The V call is TRBV6-1, the J call TRBJ1-2; tentative D call: TRBD1 (5 bases). The CDR3 is 14 residues long. Trimming took off 6 bases at V and 4 bases at J, with 15 bases between the two ends. Germline V gene sequence: CDR1 MNHNS, CDR2 SASEGT. The DNA of the CDR3 is TGTGCCAGCAGAACCCCTCAGGGTCGCTATGGCTACACCTTC. It encodes CASRTPQGRYGYTF.

Comments on this clonotype: A much larger clone sits a single nucleotide away, making a read error possible. This chain uses TRBV27 with TRBJ1-5; D call uncertain. There are 13 residues in the CDR3. V shed 5 bases and J shed 3 bases, with 8 bases lying between them. Looked up from germline, CDR1 is MNHEY and CDR2 is SMNVEV (reference sequence). This chain's CDR3 is CASSRTNNQPQHF. Here the CDR3 DNA reads TGTGCCAGCAGTCGAACCAACAATCAGCCCCAGCATTTT.

This clonotype was observed many times. The CDR3 here is CSVEGGPGTQYF. The CDR3 coding sequence is TGCAGCGTTGAAGGGGGGCCGGGTACGCAGTATTTT. V gene TRBV29-1 combines with J gene TRBJ2-3, with D possibly being TRBD1 (6 bases). The germline V gene has CDR1 SQVTM and CDR2 ANQGSEA. The ends were cut back, 1 base at V and 8 bases at J, with 10 bases in the middle. This CDR3 has 12 residues.

The chain couples TRBV15 to TRBJ2-5; 7 bases match TRBD2. The CDR3 covers 15 residues. V lost 0 bases to trimming and J lost 4 bases; unmatched junction nucleotides: 5. Germline V CDR1 and CDR2: LNHNV, YYDKDF (reference sequence). CDR3 in DNA: TGTGCCACCAGCAGAGACCGATCTAGCGGAGAGACCCAGTACTTC. This sequence encodes CATSRDRSSGETQYF.

This clonotype was observed at least ten times. The chain is built from TRBV29-1 and TRBJ2-7; D possibly uses TRBD1 or TRBD2 (5 bases each). The CDR3 totals 14 residues. V was trimmed by 0 bases and J by 4 bases, leaving 13 bases between them. Per the germline V gene, CDR1 is SQVTM and CDR2 is ANQGSEA. As DNA, the CDR3 is TGCAGCGTTGAAGATCCCGGGGCAGGGTACGAGCAGTACTTC. It codes for CSVEDPGAGYEQYF.

This clonotype was detected many times. The CDR3 region has the DNA TGCAGTGCTAGGGGGCACAGATACTACGAGCAGTACTTC. Translation gives CSARGHRYYEQYF. The gene calls are TRBV20-1 and TRBJ2-7, with D possibly being TRBD1 (5 bases). There are 13 residues in the CDR3. The germline gives CDR1 DFQATT, CDR2 SNEGSKA (reference sequence). Trimming stripped 3 bases from V and 3 bases from J, with 12 bases between.

This clonotype was seen repeatedly, ten times or more. The genes are TRBV6-4 and TRBJ1-5, with no clear D. The CDR3 runs 13 residues. Germline values: CDR1 MRHNA, CDR2 SNTAGT. Between the trimmed V and J ends, which lost 6 bases and 0 bases, there was a span of 6 bases. The CDR3 DNA reads as TGTGCCAGCAGCGTCTATAGCAATCAGCCCCAGCATTTT. Protein product: CASSVYSNQPQHF.

In its sample, this clonotype was seen many times. The V and J genes are TRBV20-1 and TRBJ2-1; TRBD1 aligns across 9 bases. The CDR3 spans 13 residues. Germline CDR1 and CDR2: DFQATT and SNEGSKA (reference sequence). CDR3: CSAGQGIYNEQFF. DNA of the CDR3: TGCAGCGCTGGACAGGGGATCTACAATGAGCAGTTCTTC.

This clonotype appeared many times. The chain employs TRBV27 and TRBJ2-3, with TRBD1 identical over 11 bases. V lost 5 bases to trimming and J lost 4 bases; unmatched junction nucleotides: 11. CDR1 is MNHEY and CDR2 is SMNVEV in the germline V gene (reference sequence). The CDR3 is made up of 17 amino acids. The CDR3, as DNA: TGTGCCAGCAGTCTCGGACAGGGGGCGCCGGGGGCAGATACGCAGTATTTT. Translated: CASSLGQGAPGADTQYF.

As regards this clonotype: The junction differs from germline at one of its ends, possibly a read error. V is TRBV7-9 and J is TRBJ1-2; D possibly corresponds to TRBD1 (6 bases). Germline-derived CDR1 and CDR2 are SEHNR and FQNEAQ (reference sequence). This CDR3 has 13 amino acids. CDR3 in DNA: TGTGCCAGCAGCGTAGCGGGGGCGAGTGGCTACACCTTC. Translation gives CASSVAGASGYTF. Looking up the rest from reference TRBV7-9 and TRBJ1-2 gives the full variable domain: DTGVSQNPRHKITKRGQNVTFRCDPISEHNRLYWYRQTLGQGPEFLTYFQNEAQLEKSRLLSDRFSAERPKGSFSTLEIQRTEQGDSAMYLCASSVAGASGYTFGSGTRLTVV.

In its sample, this clonotype was seen many times. This sequence joins TRBV20-1 and TRBJ2-3; 9 nucleotides agree with TRBD2. The CDR3 spans 14 residues. V lost 5 bases and J lost 4; bases outside the gene matches: 7. Germline CDR1 DFQATT, CDR2 SNEGSKA (reference sequence). The CDR3 DNA reads as TGCAGTGCTGCCCGGCGGGGGGGGGCAGATACGCAGTATTTT. The encoded protein is CSAARRGGADTQYF.

This clonotype was found many times. V and J are TRBV7-6 and TRBJ2-1, with 14 bases fitting TRBD2. This CDR3 contains 16 residues. After removal of 5 bases from V and 8 bases from J, the junction contained 8 bases not matched to a gene. Looked up from germline, CDR1 is SGHVS and CDR2 is FNYEAQ. The CDR3: CASSQWTSGRFDEQFF. DNA for the CDR3: TGTGCCAGCAGCCAGTGGACTAGCGGGAGGTTCGATGAGCAGTTCTTC.

The chain links TRBV12-3 or TRBV12-4 to TRBJ1-5; a weak D match, TRBD1 (5 bases). The length of the CDR3 is 15 residues. V lost 5 bases and J lost 4, with 15 bases in between. CDR3 DNA sequence: TGTGCCAGCAGTCCAGGGACCCAGACAAATCAGCCCCAGCATTTT. Encoded protein: CASSPGTQTNQPQHF.

This clonotype was found a few times. This chain links TRBV7-3 with TRBJ2-3; D is undetermined. The V end lost 0 bases, the J end lost 6 bases, and 10 bases lay between the germline ends. CDR3 length: 14 residues. The V gene's germline CDR1 is SGHTA and CDR2 FQGTGA. This CDR3 reads CASSLTWEADTQYF. DNA of the CDR3: TGTGCCAGCAGCTTAACGTGGGAAGCGGATACGCAGTATTTT.

This chain links TRBV9 with TRBJ2-4; 7 nucleotides line up with TRBD1. V dropped 4 bases and J dropped 7; count of bases not matched to a gene: 5. The germline gives CDR1 SGDLS, CDR2 YYNGEE. This CDR3 region has 13 residues. CDR3 residues: CASSPGTANIQYF. CDR3 in DNA: TGTGCCAGCAGCCCCGGGACAGCCAACATTCAGTACTTC.

The rearrangement uses TRBV24-1 and TRBJ2-1, with TRBD2 identical over 11 bases. V lost 4 bases, J lost 4 bases, and 5 bases stayed unmatched. The germline gives CDR1 KGHDR, CDR2 SFDVKD. The CDR3 totals 16 residues. The CDR3: CATSDPIAGGYNEQFF. As DNA, the CDR3 is TGTGCCACCAGTGACCCTATAGCGGGGGGGTACAATGAGCAGTTCTTC.

A note on this clonotype: Given a much more abundant clone one base away, this may be a read error. For the CDR3, the DNA is TGCAGCGTTGAGGGACAGATCACAGATACGCAGTATTTT. This translates into CSVEGQITDTQYF. The chain is built from TRBV29-1 and TRBJ2-3, with 7 nucleotides matching TRBD1. Germline-derived CDR1 and CDR2 are SQVTM and ANQGSEA. This CDR3 comprises 13 residues. The ends lost 3 bases at V and 2 bases at J; junction bases unmatched: 2.